The TCR beta chain described here comes from a study of blood T cells in healthy people across ages (dated by TCRdb to between 2015 and 2016). At the level of the whole study: In model experiments, template switching captured roughly one uniquely barcoded TCR beta cDNA molecule for every two T cells. Four age groups were formed from the donors: young (average about 17 years), middle-aged (less than 40), aged (over 55) and long-lived (more than 75). Two additional independent replicas of 1 million unique cDNA reads from the same blood draw were analyzed for two donors (one aged 18 to 30 and one aged 80 or older). The study measured age-related changes in TCR beta repertoire diversity using deep sequencing normalized with unique cDNA molecular identifiers. To avoid experimental bias, donors of different ages were distributed randomly across sequencing lanes.

The germline ends are 17 bases apart after V is trimmed by 3 bases and J by 11 bases. Taken from cysteine to phenylalanine, the CDR3 has 14 residues. Of all the DNA, just the CDR3 is kept, 42 bases in frame from base 1. Via the germline V gene, CDR1 is SGHTA and CDR2 FQGNSA. General findings and caveats noted by the study authors: Since profiling was done on bulk unsorted PBMCs, naive and antigen-experienced compartments could not be conclusively compared. Compared with the aged group, the long-lived group had more naive CD4+ T cells, fewer expanded clones and increased TCR diversity, a pattern suggesting age selection. Observed TCR beta diversity per million T cells fell roughly linearly with age, and a significant reduction was already apparent by age roughly 40. The CMV infection status of donors was not known, potentially confounding age-related changes in expanded clonotypes. A strong correlation was found between observed TCR beta diversity and the percentage of naive T cells measured by flow cytometry. Estimates of total diversity based on one million sequenced T cells were regarded as lower bounds and as underestimates.

This clonotype was recorded a few times. It lacks a known antigen. The input lacks base qualities; no much larger clone sits a single base away. Library prep was done by 5' RACE. A second PCR of 7 to 11 cycles was run with a J-beta primer mix and a sample-barcoded 5' primer. A unique molecular identifier was introduced onto each TCR beta cDNA molecule by a template-switch 5' adaptor carrying 12 random nucleotides. Each sample yielded at least 2.5 million CDR3-containing paired-end reads. First-strand cDNA was synthesized from all RNA with the Mint cDNA synthesis kit, primed by a TRBC-specific oligonucleotide. After uracil-DNA glycosylase treatment, a first 18-cycle PCR used universal primers M1SS and BC2_uni_R on all cDNA. The authors' pipeline ran thus. Each sample was normalized by randomly selecting 1 million high-quality reads, each carrying a distinct molecular identifier. Reads sharing molecular identifiers were discarded rather than binned into consensus sequences. CDR3 identification, clonotype clustering and error correction used MiTCR with a Q25 quality threshold and the strictest error-elimination algorithm. Lower-bound total TCR beta diversity was estimated with a nonparametric unseen species model using Euler transformation. TCRdb reprocessed the public reads (quality trimming at Q25 with fastp, clone calling with MiXCR) and kept in-frame beta chains. Rows are combined by CDR3 protein, so each entry shows the most common genes and DNA. The V and J calls, along with clone size, are taken from TCRdb and not from the paper's own processing. Within this sample are around 1,900,000 distinct CDR3 sequences, with around 40% of them counted one time only. The ten largest clones capture roughly 23% of the sample.

The 39 donors, aged roughly 6 to 90 years, were systemically healthy Caucasian individuals from Russia. Around 10 milliliters of peripheral blood were collected from each donor into EDTA-treated Vacutainer tubes. Ficoll-Paque density-gradient centrifugation was used to isolate PBMCs, with at least 7 million per sample. Trizol reagent was used to extract total RNA from the PBMCs, yielding at least 5 micrograms per sample. For every donor, an aliquot of PBMCs went through flow cytometry to measure the percentages of naive CD45RAhigh/CD27high T cells. Rearrangement joined TRBV7-2 to TRBJ1-5; no confident D gene assignment can be made. This TCR was recovered from a human donor in good health. The material sequenced was blood. The CDR3 protein: CASSLGTVFQSQHF. The nucleotide sequence is TGTGCCAGCAGCTTGGGTACCGTGTTTCAATCCCAGCATTTT.